This is a list of T cell receptor beta chains from one sample in a study of CD8+ T cells in alopecia areata. The repertoire was sequenced with immunoSEQ multiplex PCR; TCRdb's copy has only in-frame clones and lacks some. The sample lists about 150,000 clones, roughly three fifths occurring once. The material sequenced was CD4+ T cells sorted from blood, taken at week 0. All receptors derive from a human donor with alopecia areata. Both conserved end residues are part of each CDR3. D genes are given only for firm matches. The size field is filled for only some rows; it gives once, few, many or a size class.

V gene	CDR3 length	clone size	J gene	D gene	CDR3 DNA	CDR3 protein
TRBV29-1	11	.	TRBJ1-5	.	TGCAGCGTTGCGGGGGTTGGGACCCAGCATTTT	CSVAGVGTQHF
TRBV7-9	14	few	TRBJ2-2	TRBD1	TGTGCCAGCCATGGACAGGAGAACACCGGGGAGCTGTTTTTT	CASHGQENTGELFF
TRBV5-6	12	.	TRBJ2-7	.	TGTGCCAGCAGCTGGGGTCGGGTGGAGCAGTACTTC	CASSWGRVEQYF
TRBV18	13	.	TRBJ2-2	.	TGTGCCAGCTCACAACAGCCGACCGGGGAGCTGTTTTTT	CASSQQPTGELFF
TRBV4-2	12	.	TRBJ2-1	.	TGTGCCAGCAGCCAGTTTTTAGAGGAGCAGTTCTTC	CASSQFLEEQFF
TRBV4-2	16	few	TRBJ2-7	.	TGTGCCAGCAGCCCCTCGCGTTTACAGGGACCTTACGAGCAGTACTTC	CASSPSRLQGPYEQYF
TRBV9	15	.	TRBJ1-4	.	TGTGCCAGCAGCGCCGGACATAGACGGGATGAAAAACTGTTTTTT	CASSAGHRRDEKLFF
TRBV20-1	11	.	TRBJ2-3	.	TGCAGTGCTAGGATTGTAGATACGCAGTATTTT	CSARIVDTQYF
TRBV6-5	14	few	TRBJ1-1	.	TGTGCCAGCACCCGAGCCGGGGTAAACACTGAAGCTTTCTTT	CASTRAGVNTEAFF
TRBV9	14	.	TRBJ1-4	TRBD1	TGTGCCAGCAGCTTCGGACAGGGTGATGAAAAACTGTTTTTT	CASSFGQGDEKLFF
TRBV5-1	14	.	TRBJ2-1	.	TGCGCCAGCAGCTTGGCCCAGACATACAATGAGCAGTTCTTC	CASSLAQTYNEQFF
TRBV30	14	.	TRBJ2-1	.	TGTGCCTGGAGTGCTCCGGACGCCTACAATGAGCAGTTCTTC	CAWSAPDAYNEQFF
TRBV6-6	14	.	TRBJ2-5	.	TGTGCCAGCAGTTACGTTACAGGGCAAGAGACCCAGTACTTC	CASSYVTGQETQYF
TRBV25-1	14	few	TRBJ1-2	.	TGTGCCAGCAGTTTCGGGGATAGCAGCTATGGCTACACCTTC	CASSFGDSSYGYTF
TRBV5-6	17	.	TRBJ1-5	TRBD1	TGTGCCAGCAGCTTAACGGCGGGGACAGGGGGCCATCAGCCCCAGCATTTT	CASSLTAGTGGHQPQHF
TRBV5-4	14	.	TRBJ1-1	TRBD1	TGTGCCAGCAGCCAAGTGACAGGGGACACTGAAGCTTTCTTT	CASSQVTGDTEAFF
TRBV2	15	once	TRBJ2-1	TRBD2	TGTGCCAGCAGTGTTGTGTCAGCTGGGAGGGATGAGCAGTTCTTC	CASSVVSAGRDEQFF
TRBV11-2	13	.	TRBJ2-7	TRBD1	TGTGCCAGCAGCCCGGACAGGGCGGGCGAGCAGTACTTC	CASSPDRAGEQYF
TRBV5-1	15	.	TRBJ2-1	.	TGCGCCAGCAGCCGTTCCAGCAGCGCCTACAATGAGCAGTTCTTC	CASSRSSSAYNEQFF
TRBV30	13	.	TRBJ1-2	.	TGTGCCTGGAGTGTAGGGAAGCCTTGGGGCTACACCTTC	CAWSVGKPWGYTF
TRBV7-9	15	.	TRBJ1-2	.	TGTGCCATCAACGGAGCGGCTACCAATAACTATGGCTACACCTTC	CAINGAATNNYGYTF
TRBV4-3	13	few	TRBJ2-5	.	TGCGCCAGCAGCCAAGGACGGGGGGAGACCCAGTACTTC	CASSQGRGETQYF
TRBV2	17	.	TRBJ1-3	.	TGTGCCAGCAGTGTGGAGGGGGGTTTCATCTCTGGAAACACCATATATTTT	CASSVEGGFISGNTIYF
TRBV15	12	once	TRBJ2-7	TRBD1	TGTGCCACCAGCAGCCACAGGGGCGAGCAGTACTTC	CATSSHRGEQYF
TRBV5-1	15	.	TRBJ1-1	.	TGCGCCAGCACCCCCCAGGGGACCATGAACACTGAAGCTTTCTTT	CASTPQGTMNTEAFF
TRBV7-9	14	.	TRBJ1-4	TRBD1	TGTGCCAGCAGCGCCGGTGACAGGGGTGTTGGGCTGTTTTTT	CASSAGDRGVGLFF
TRBV19	14	.	TRBJ2-5	TRBD2	TGTGCCAGTAAGAGTCGCCTAGCGGAAGAGACCCAGTACTTC	CASKSRLAEETQYF
TRBV7-2	16	.	TRBJ2-1	TRBD2	TGTGCCAGCATTCTAGCGGGGGGTCCTTCCTACAATGAGCAGTTCTTC	CASILAGGPSYNEQFF
TRBV2	14	.	TRBJ1-5	.	TGTGCCAGCAGTGAAGGGCAGGGGAGTGAGCCCCAGCATTTT	CASSEGQGSEPQHF
TRBV25-1	15	.	TRBJ2-1	TRBD2	TGTGCCAGCAGTGAATACGCTAGCGGGTGGTATGAGCAGTTCTTC	CASSEYASGWYEQFF
TRBV5-4	16	few	TRBJ2-5	TRBD1	TGTGCCAGCAGCTTGGCCTCAACAGGGGGCTACGAGACCCAGTACTTC	CASSLASTGGYETQYF
TRBV25-1	15	.	TRBJ2-3	.	TGTGCCAGCAGTGAAGGGGGCGGCCGAGGAGATACGCAGTATTTT	CASSEGGGRGDTQYF
TRBV6-6	11	.	TRBJ1-1	TRBD1	TGTGCCAGCAGGGAGACAGGGGGAGCTTTCTTT	CASRETGGAFF
TRBV30	13	.	TRBJ2-7	TRBD2	TGTGCCTGGGGCGGGACTAGCAGAATTGGGCAGTACTTC	CAWGGTSRIGQYF
TRBV11-3	14	.	TRBJ2-5	.	TGTGCCAGCAGCATCACGCTGGGGGCGGAGACCCAGTACTTC	CASSITLGAETQYF
TRBV2	15	few	TRBJ1-5	.	TGTGCCAGCAGTTGGACGGAGAGAATTAATCAGCCCCAGCATTTT	CASSWTERINQPQHF
TRBV7-2	13	many	TRBJ1-5	.	TGTGCCAGCAGCCTCGACAGTAATCAGCCCCAGCATTTT	CASSLDSNQPQHF
TRBV7-9	15	.	TRBJ1-2	TRBD1	TGTGCCAGCAGCCTCCGGACAGGGGGTGCGAACGGCTACACCTTC	CASSLRTGGANGYTF
TRBV11-1	18	.	TRBJ2-6	.	TGTGCCAGCAGCTTCAGTTCCTCGGCTTTCTCTGGGGCCAACGTCCTGACTTTC	CASSFSSSAFSGANVLTF
TRBV15	14	few	TRBJ2-7	.	TGTGCCACCAGCTCGAAACAGGGGAGGAACGAGCAGTACTTC	CATSSKQGRNEQYF
TRBV2	13	.	TRBJ2-3	.	TGTGCCAGCAGTGACAGAATCACAGATACGCAGTATTTT	CASSDRITDTQYF
TRBV30	13	.	TRBJ1-3	.	TGTGCCTGGAGTCGGGGGCTTGGAAACACCATATATTTT	CAWSRGLGNTIYF
TRBV19	14	.	TRBJ2-7	.	TGTGCCAGTCGTAGGGGATTGGGATCCTACGAGCAGTACTTC	CASRRGLGSYEQYF
TRBV6-5	12	.	TRBJ2-5	.	TGTGCCAGCAGAGGGACGTCCGCGACCCAGTACTTC	CASRGTSATQYF
TRBV7-2	13	.	TRBJ2-7	TRBD2	TGTGCCAGCAGCTGGACTAGCTCGTACGAGCAGTACTTC	CASSWTSSYEQYF
TRBV19	15	.	TRBJ1-3	.	TGTGCCAGTACGGCAGGGAGGGTCTCTGGAAACACCATATATTTT	CASTAGRVSGNTIYF
TRBV5-1	15	few	TRBJ2-6	TRBD1	TGCGCCAGCAGAGATCAGGGGGCTGGGGCCAACGTCCTGACTTTC	CASRDQGAGANVLTF
TRBV7-7	11	.	TRBJ1-3	.	TGTGCTAGCGGCTCTGGAAACACCATATATTTT	CASGSGNTIYF